The rows below give T cell receptor beta chains drawn from one sample of a study of CD8+CD57+ T cells in acquired aplastic anemia. TCRdb fed the reads into MiXCR, producing one record per CDR3 protein. The sample contains 150,000 to 200,000 distinct CDR3 sequences, 55% to 70% of which appear only once. The sequencing sample was made of sorted CD4+, CD8+, or CD8+CD57+ T cells (not recorded which) from PBMCs. These receptors all stem from a human donor with severe aplastic anemia or a healthy control (not recorded which). The CDR3 runs from the conserved cysteine through the conserved F or W.

V,J,CDR3
TRBV9,TRBJ2-3,CASSVGGAQATDTQYF
TRBV20-1,TRBJ2-1,CSASFRLDGNEQFF
TRBV7-3,TRBJ2-1,CASSLGPSGGRSEQFF
TRBV24-1,TRBJ2-3,CATSDWSGSSTDTQYF
TRBV7-9,TRBJ1-2,CASSIYTGSPNYGYTF
TRBV24-1,TRBJ2-3,CATSETGATDTQYF
TRBV20-1,TRBJ1-5,CSARDYLGGGQGGNQPQHF
TRBV9,TRBJ2-2,CASSGLASGELFF
TRBV7-2,TRBJ2-1,CASSLGVGGGPYNEQFF
TRBV11-2,TRBJ1-6,CASSLYNSPLHF
TRBV20-1,TRBJ1-2,CSASPDLYGYTF
TRBV10-3,TRBJ2-1,CASSPSEEDNEQFF
TRBV20-1,TRBJ2-7,CSAVTGGDYEQYF
TRBV7-9,TRBJ2-2,CASSVQGAGELFF
TRBV5-5,TRBJ2-3,CASSIPWRSSTDTQYF
TRBV5-1,TRBJ1-3,CASSLAGTSSGNTIYF
TRBV7-3,TRBJ2-7,CASSLKAGGAYEQYF
TRBV15,TRBJ1-2,CATSGRPNYGYTF
TRBV29-1,TRBJ1-2,CSVEGGRGTNYGYTF
TRBV10-3,TRBJ2-1,CAIGGGGSYNEQFF
TRBV7-2,TRBJ1-1,CASSFDPLGEAFF
TRBV19,TRBJ2-7,CASSIDLSYEQYF